Many counts were recorded for the clone carrying this T cell receptor beta chain. The data were obtained in a study of early T cells in non-severe SARS-CoV-2 infection. Study context: Unsorted whole blood bulk RNA was sequenced, with unpaired chains.

Unique molecular identifiers were added to individual cDNA molecules. Each CDR3 protein gets one entry after TCRdb re-called the 5' RACE reads with MiXCR. Among about 64,000 distinct CDR3 sequences listed, 7.5% to 9% were seen once. Germline lookup yields CDR1 MNHNY and CDR2 SVGAGI (reference sequence). This CDR3 region has 16 residues. Trimming pared 6 bases from V and 6 bases from J, leaving 21 bases between. The V and J genes are TRBV6-6 and TRBJ1-5; perhaps TRBD1 as D (6 bases). This TCR derives from an adult who was a healthcare worker with PCR-confirmed SARS-CoV-2 infection or an uninfected control (not recorded which). Sequencing used whole blood, obtained at baseline. The CDR3 is CASRPRGQEMTQPQHF. The CDR3 DNA follows: TGTGCCAGCAGACCCCGGGGGCAGGAGATGACTCAGCCCCAGCATTTT.